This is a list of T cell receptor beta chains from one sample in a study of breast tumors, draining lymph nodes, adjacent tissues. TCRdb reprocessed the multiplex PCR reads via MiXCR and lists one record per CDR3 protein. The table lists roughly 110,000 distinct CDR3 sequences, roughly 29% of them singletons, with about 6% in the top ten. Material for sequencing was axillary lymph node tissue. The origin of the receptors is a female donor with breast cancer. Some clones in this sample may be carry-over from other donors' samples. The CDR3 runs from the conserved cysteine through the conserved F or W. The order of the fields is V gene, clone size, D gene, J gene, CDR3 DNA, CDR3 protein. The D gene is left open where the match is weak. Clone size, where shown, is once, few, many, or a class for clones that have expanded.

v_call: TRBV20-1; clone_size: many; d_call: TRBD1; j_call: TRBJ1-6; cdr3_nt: TGCAGTGCTAGGGATGGGACAGCCAATTCACCCCTCCACTTT; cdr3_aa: CSARDGTANSPLHF
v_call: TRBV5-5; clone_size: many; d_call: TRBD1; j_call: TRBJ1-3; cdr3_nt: TGTGCCAGCAGCTCGACAGGGGGCCCGGTCCTCGGAAACACCATATATTTT; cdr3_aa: CASSSTGGPVLGNTIYF
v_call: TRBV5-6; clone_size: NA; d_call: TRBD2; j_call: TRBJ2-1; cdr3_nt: TGTGCCAGCAGCTTGGGACTAGCGGGAGACGTAGATGAGCAGTTCTTC; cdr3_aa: CASSLGLAGDVDEQFF
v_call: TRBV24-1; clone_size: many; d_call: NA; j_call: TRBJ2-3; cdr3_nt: TGTGCCACCAGTGATTTCCCAGGGGCTACGCAGTATTTT; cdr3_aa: CATSDFPGATQYF
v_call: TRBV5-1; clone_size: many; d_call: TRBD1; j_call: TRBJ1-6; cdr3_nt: TGCGCCAGCAGAGGACAGGTGACCTCCTATAATTCACCCCTCCACTTT; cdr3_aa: CASRGQVTSYNSPLHF
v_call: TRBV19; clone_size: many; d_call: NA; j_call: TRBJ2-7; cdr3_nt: TGTGCCAGTAGTATAACCGGGGGAATCTACGAGCAGTACTTC; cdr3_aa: CASSITGGIYEQYF
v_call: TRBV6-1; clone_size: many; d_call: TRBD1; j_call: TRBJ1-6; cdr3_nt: TGTGCCAGCAGTGAAGCGGGGACAGGGGTTAATTCACCCCTCCACTTT; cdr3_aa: CASSEAGTGVNSPLHF
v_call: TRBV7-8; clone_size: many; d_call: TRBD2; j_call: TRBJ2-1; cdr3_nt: TGTGCCAGCAGCCCCGGACTAGCGGGAGTCAATGAGCAGTTCTTC; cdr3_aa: CASSPGLAGVNEQFF
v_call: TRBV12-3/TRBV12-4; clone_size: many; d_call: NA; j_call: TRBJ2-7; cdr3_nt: TGTGCCAGCAGAACTAGTGAGTCAGCCTACGAGCAGTACTTC; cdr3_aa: CASRTSESAYEQYF
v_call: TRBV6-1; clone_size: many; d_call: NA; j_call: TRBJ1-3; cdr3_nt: TGTGCCAGCAGTGAATCCCGCGGGGCGCCTGGAAACACCATATATTTT; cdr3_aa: CASSESRGAPGNTIYF
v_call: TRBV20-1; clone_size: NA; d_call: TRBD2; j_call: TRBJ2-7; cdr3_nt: TGCAGTGCTAGAGGAGTAGCGGGCTACGAGCAGTACTTC; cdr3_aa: CSARGVAGYEQYF
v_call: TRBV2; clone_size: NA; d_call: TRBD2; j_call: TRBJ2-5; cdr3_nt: TGTGCCAGCAGCGGGACTAGCGGGACAGGCCAAGAGACCCAGTACTTC; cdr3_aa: CASSGTSGTGQETQYF
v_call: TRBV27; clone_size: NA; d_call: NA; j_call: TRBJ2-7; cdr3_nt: TGTGCCAGCCGGGGGGCAGGGTACGAGCAGTACTTC; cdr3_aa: CASRGAGYEQYF
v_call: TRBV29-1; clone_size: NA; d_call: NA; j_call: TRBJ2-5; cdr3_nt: TGCAGCGTTGCCGGTCCACAAGAGACCCAGTACTTC; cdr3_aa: CSVAGPQETQYF
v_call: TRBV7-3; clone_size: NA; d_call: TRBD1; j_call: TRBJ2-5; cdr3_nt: TGTGCCAGCAGCGCCACGGCCGGGACAGGGGAGACCCAGCACTTC; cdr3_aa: CASSATAGTGETQHF
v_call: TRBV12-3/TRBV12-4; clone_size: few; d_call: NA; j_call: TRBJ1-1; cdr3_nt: TGTGCCAGCAGCCCCGGGGGGGGGCGGTGGGCTTTCTTT; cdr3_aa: CASSPGGGRWAFF
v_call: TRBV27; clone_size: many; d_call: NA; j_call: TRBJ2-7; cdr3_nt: TGTGCCAGCAGTAGACAGCCTACCTACGAGCAGTACTTC; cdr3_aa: CASSRQPTYEQYF
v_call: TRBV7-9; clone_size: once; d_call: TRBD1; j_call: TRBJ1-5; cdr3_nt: TGTGCCAGCAGCTTAGTATCGGACAGGGGTTTGCTTCAGCCCCAGCATTTT; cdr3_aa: CASSLVSDRGLLQPQHF
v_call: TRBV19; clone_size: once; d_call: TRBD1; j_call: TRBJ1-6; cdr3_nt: TGTGCCAGTAGTACGGGACAGGGATCGAATTCACCCCTCCACTTT; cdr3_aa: CASSTGQGSNSPLHF
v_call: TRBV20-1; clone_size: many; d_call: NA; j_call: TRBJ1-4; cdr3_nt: TGCAGTGCTAGAGGGAATGAAAAACTGTTTTTT; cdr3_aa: CSARGNEKLFF
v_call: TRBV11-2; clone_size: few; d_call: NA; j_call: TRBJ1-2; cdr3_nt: TGTGCCAGCAGCTCCACCAGGACAGCAGACAACTATGGCTACGCCTTC; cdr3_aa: CASSSTRTADNYGYAF
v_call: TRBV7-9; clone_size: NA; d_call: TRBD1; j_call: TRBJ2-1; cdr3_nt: TGTGCCAGCCCCAAGAGGGACAGGGCAAGAGTTGGGTACAATGAGCAGTTCTTC; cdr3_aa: CASPKRDRARVGYNEQFF
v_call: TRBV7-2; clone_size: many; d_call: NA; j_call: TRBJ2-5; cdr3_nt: TGTGCCAGCAGCACCCAGGGCGCAGGGGGGGAGACCCAGTACTTC; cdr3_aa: CASSTQGAGGETQYF
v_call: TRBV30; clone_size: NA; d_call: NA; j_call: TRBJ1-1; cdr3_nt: TGTGCCTGGGAGAGCACAGGGTACACTGAAGCTTTCTTT; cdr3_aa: CAWESTGYTEAFF
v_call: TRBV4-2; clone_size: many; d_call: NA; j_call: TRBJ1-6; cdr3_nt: TGTGCCAGCAGCCAATGGAGCCCTAATAATTCACCCCTCCACTTT; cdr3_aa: CASSQWSPNNSPLHF
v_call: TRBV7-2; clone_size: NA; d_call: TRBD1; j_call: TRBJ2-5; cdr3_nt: TGTGCCAGCAGCTTAGACAGGGGCACTGAAGAGACCCAGTACTTC; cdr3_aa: CASSLDRGTEETQYF
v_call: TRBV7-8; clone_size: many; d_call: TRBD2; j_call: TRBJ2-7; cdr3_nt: TGTGCCAGCAGCTTACCGGTGGGACTAGCGGGAGAGATATACGAGCAGTACTTC; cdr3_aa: CASSLPVGLAGEIYEQYF
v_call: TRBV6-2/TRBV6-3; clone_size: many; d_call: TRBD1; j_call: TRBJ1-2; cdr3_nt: TGTGCCAGCAGTTACGACAGGGAGAACTATGGCTACACCTTC; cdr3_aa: CASSYDRENYGYTF
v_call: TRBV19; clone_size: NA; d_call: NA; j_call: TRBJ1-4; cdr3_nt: TGTGCCAGTAGCCGAACAGGGATGCGGGAAAAACTGTTTTTT; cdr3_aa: CASSRTGMREKLFF
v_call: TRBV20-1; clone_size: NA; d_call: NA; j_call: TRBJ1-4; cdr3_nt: TGCAGTGCTAGAGAAGGGGGGAATGAAACACTGCTTTTT; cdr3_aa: CSAREGGNETLLF
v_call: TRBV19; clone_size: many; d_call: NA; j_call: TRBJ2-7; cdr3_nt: TGTGCCAGTAGCGGACTACATTCCGGCTCGATTGGGTACGAGCAGTACTTC; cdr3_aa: CASSGLHSGSIGYEQYF
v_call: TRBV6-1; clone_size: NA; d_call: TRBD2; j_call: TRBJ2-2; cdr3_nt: TGTGCCAGCAGTGCCCTAACCAGCGGGGGGGCCACCGGGGAGCTGTTTTTT; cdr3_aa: CASSALTSGGATGELFF
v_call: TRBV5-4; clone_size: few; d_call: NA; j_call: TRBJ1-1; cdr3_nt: TGTGCCAGCTTTCCCTCCGGACAGCCGTCTGAAGCTTTCTTT; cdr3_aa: CASFPSGQPSEAFF
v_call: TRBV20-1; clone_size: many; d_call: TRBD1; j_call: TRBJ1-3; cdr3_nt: TGCAGTGCTAGAGTGACAGGGGTCGGTGGAAACACCATATATTTT; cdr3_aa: CSARVTGVGGNTIYF
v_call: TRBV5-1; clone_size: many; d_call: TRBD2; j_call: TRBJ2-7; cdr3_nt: TGCGCCAGCAGCTATAGCGGGAGAGGGGCCTACGAGCAGTACTTC; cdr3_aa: CASSYSGRGAYEQYF
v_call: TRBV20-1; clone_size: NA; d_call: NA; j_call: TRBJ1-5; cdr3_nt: TGCAGTGCTAGACAGAAAGAGACCCAGCATTTT; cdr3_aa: CSARQKETQHF
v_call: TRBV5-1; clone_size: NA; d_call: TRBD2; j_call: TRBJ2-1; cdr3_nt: TGCGCCAGCGGCTGGGGCGGGAGGCCCGTATGGAATGAGCAGTTCTTC; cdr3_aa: CASGWGGRPVWNEQFF